These T cell receptor beta chains were read from a single sample in a study of T-cell reconstitution after alpha-beta-depleted transplantation in children. TCRdb called the PCR reads again in MiXCR, with one record for every CDR3 protein. The sample lists around 400,000 distinct CDR3 sequences; roughly 22% were seen once. Sequenced here: PBMCs from the stem cell graft donor, sampled from the stem cell graft. Receptors originate from a human donor who donated a stem cell graft to a child with acute myeloid leukemia. CDR3s leave out the opening cysteine and the closing phenylalanine or tryptophan.

cdr3_aa: ASRSGTSSHEQY
v_call: TRBV28
j_call: TRBJ2-7

cdr3_aa: SAILDLNYGYT
v_call: TRBV20-1
j_call: TRBJ1-2

cdr3_aa: AISPTTGNNQPQH
v_call: TRBV10-3
j_call: TRBJ1-5

cdr3_aa: ASSAPETQY
v_call: TRBV28
j_call: TRBJ2-5

cdr3_aa: ASRLPPYEQY
v_call: TRBV12-3/TRBV12-4
j_call: TRBJ2-7

cdr3_aa: ASSLTTGGYNEQF
v_call: TRBV11-3
j_call: TRBJ2-1

cdr3_aa: ASSYPQGTSGTLGSYNEQF
v_call: TRBV7-6
j_call: TRBJ2-1

cdr3_aa: ASSLQGGQPQH
v_call: TRBV5-1
j_call: TRBJ1-5

cdr3_aa: ASSAVPIVDEQF
v_call: TRBV9
j_call: TRBJ2-1

cdr3_aa: SARDPGRNTDTQY
v_call: TRBV20-1
j_call: TRBJ2-3

cdr3_aa: SARVWGGTYEQY
v_call: TRBV20-1
j_call: TRBJ2-7

cdr3_aa: ASSPLTDRLDTQY
v_call: TRBV28
j_call: TRBJ2-3

cdr3_aa: ATSDPNPRTRNIQY
v_call: TRBV24-1
j_call: TRBJ2-4

cdr3_aa: ASSSLAALSYNEQF
v_call: TRBV12-3/TRBV12-4
j_call: TRBJ2-1

cdr3_aa: ASSEWGGERREQF
v_call: TRBV2
j_call: TRBJ2-1